This T cell receptor (beta chain) was captured in a study of regulatory T cells in long-lasting Graves disease. Described time point: newly diagnosed GD, antithyroid drugs for less than 3 months. RNA from PBMCs was the source of the TCR library. General observations from the study: TCR diversity was lower in persistent Graves' patients (versus newly diagnosed ones).

This clonotype was seen more than once but under ten times. Its cognate antigen is unknown. Relying on iRepertoire HTBI primers and Arm-PCR of CDR3 regions, the team built TCR beta libraries. Authors' analysis steps: Across samples, over 55 TRBV and some 14 TRBJ segments were found. TCRdb recomputed calls from the multiplex PCR reads with MiXCR, one row per CDR3 protein. These V and J calls originate from TCRdb's pipeline instead of the authors' own analysis. The table has approximately 540,000 distinct CDR3 sequences, 12% seen once. With V trimmed by 4 bases and J by 8 bases, 7 bases remained unmatched. Germline CDR1 is LGHDT and CDR2 is YNNKEL (reference sequence). The CDR3 is 14 residues long. These data also formed part of another study, on T cells in Graves' hyperthyroidism and ophthalmopathy. That work contributes: Most thyroid clonotypes with frequency above 0.001 were detected in blood.

The material was peripheral blood mononuclear cells (PBMCs), obtained at new diagnosis, from a patient treated with antithyroid drugs. The chain employs TRBV3-1 and TRBJ2-3; 9 positions match TRBD2. This clonotype was sampled from a woman in her 30s with Graves disease. This chain's CDR3 is CASSRSSGIGTQYF. CDR3 DNA: TGTGCCAGCAGCCGGTCTAGCGGGATTGGTACGCAGTATTTT.